This is a list of T cell receptor beta chains from one sample in a study of Ad26.COV2.S vaccination and SARS-CoV-2 variants. Using immunoSEQ multiplex PCR, the repertoire was profiled, and TCRdb retains in-frame clones only, with some absent. The sample lists a few hundred thousand clones, 88% seen once, with around 3.6% in the top ten. Sequences were derived from peripheral blood, sampled in a trial of Ad26.COV2.S vaccine versus placebo. The receptors come from a person between 18 and 65 years old who received the Ad26.COV2.S COVID-19 vaccine or a placebo. CDR3s include the opening cysteine and the closing phenylalanine or tryptophan. The D gene is left open where the match is weak. Expanded clones get a size class; other rows say once, few or many, or leave the size out.

>TRBV6-2/TRBV6-3|.|TRBJ1-2|TRBD1
TGTGCCAGCAGTAGACAGGGGATGTATGGCTACACCTTC
CASSRQGMYGYTF
>TRBV5-1|.|TRBJ2-1|TRBD2
TGCGCCAACAGCTTAGGACTAGCGGGGGGGCCTACCTCCTACAATGAGCAGTTCTTC
CANSLGLAGGPTSYNEQFF
>TRBV4-1|.|TRBJ2-2|TRBD1
TGCGCCAGCAGCCAAACAGGGGGCAGGGAGCTGTTTTTT
CASSQTGGRELFF
>TRBV14|.|TRBJ2-7|.
TGTGCCAGCAGCCAAACCGACGGGATATCCTACGAGCAGTACTTC
CASSQTDGISYEQYF
>TRBV29-1|.|TRBJ1-2|.
TGCAGCGTTGAAGATGACTCGGGGGAACTCGCCTATGGCTACACCTTC
CSVEDDSGELAYGYTF
>TRBV18|.|TRBJ2-5|TRBD2
TGTGCCAGCTCACCTGGAACGGGGGGGGAGACCCAGTACTTC
CASSPGTGGETQYF
>TRBV7-3|.|TRBJ2-5|TRBD2
TGTGCCAGCAGCTTACAAGCGGGGGCCCAAGAGACCCAGTACTTC
CASSLQAGAQETQYF
>TRBV19|.|TRBJ2-4|.
TGTGCCAGTAGTATTGGAGTAGCCAAAAACATTCAGTACTTC
CASSIGVAKNIQYF
>TRBV6-2/TRBV6-3|.|TRBJ2-2|.
TGTGCCAGCAGTTGGGCAGGACAAGGTGACACCGGGGAGCTGTTTTTT
CASSWAGQGDTGELFF
>TRBV27|.|TRBJ1-5|TRBD1
TGTGCCAGCATGGGACAGCCATATAGCAATCAGCCCCAGCATTTT
CASMGQPYSNQPQHF
>TRBV4-1|.|TRBJ1-1|TRBD1
TGCGCCAGCAGCCAAGTTGGCCGGGACAGGAGGGTCGGGAACACTGAAGCTTTCTTT
CASSQVGRDRRVGNTEAFF
>TRBV7-3|.|TRBJ1-2|.
TGTGCCAGCAGCTTAAGGCCCCACAGGGTGCGTGACTATGGCTACACCTTC
CASSLRPHRVRDYGYTF
>TRBV25-1|.|TRBJ2-2|.
TGTGCCAGCAGTGAAATTAGCGTCGGGGAGCTGTTTTTT
CASSEISVGELFF
>TRBV9|.|TRBJ2-2|.
TGTGCCAGCAACCCAAACCCCTCGAACACCGGGGAGCTGTTTTTT
CASNPNPSNTGELFF
>TRBV11-2|.|TRBJ2-7|.
TGTGCCAGCAGCCCCGGGCTATCCTACGAGCAGTACTTC
CASSPGLSYEQYF
>TRBV19|.|TRBJ2-3|TRBD1
TGTGCCAGTAGTACAAACAGGGGGCCGGATACGCAGTATTTT
CASSTNRGPDTQYF
>TRBV4-3|few|TRBJ1-5|.
TGCGCCAGCAGCCAAGATCGAATCCAGCCCCAGCATTTT
CASSQDRIQPQHF
>TRBV14|.|TRBJ2-7|TRBD1
TGTGCCAGCGGATTGGGGACAGGGGACTACGAGCAGTACTTC
CASGLGTGDYEQYF
>TRBV5-1|.|TRBJ1-2|TRBD1
TGCGCCAGCAGCTTAAACCCCGGGACAGGGAAGAGTACCTTC
CASSLNPGTGKSTF
>TRBV10-3|few|TRBJ1-5|.
TGTGCCATCAGTGATGCGGAGCAGCCCCAGCATTTT
CAISDAEQPQHF
>TRBV18|.|TRBJ2-7|TRBD1
TGTGCCAGCTCACCGACAGGGGGCGAGCAGTACTTC
CASSPTGGEQYF
>TRBV5-1|.|TRBJ2-7|.
TGCGCCAGCAGCTTGGAGGGACGGCTGAAGTACGAGCAGTACTTC
CASSLEGRLKYEQYF
>TRBV19|.|TRBJ1-6|TRBD1
TGTGCCAGTAGTATAGATTCAGGGGGCACCTCACCCCTCCACTTT
CASSIDSGGTSPLHF
>TRBV7-6|.|TRBJ2-3|.
TGTGCCAGCAGCTTTACCGGGACCCCCCCCCATACGCAGTATTTT
CASSFTGTPPHTQYF
>TRBV6-5|few|TRBJ1-3|.
TGTGCCAGCAGTCCAACACCGGCTGGAAACACCATATATTTT
CASSPTPAGNTIYF
>TRBV5-6|.|TRBJ2-1|.
TGTGCCAGCAGCTGGTGGGGGAATGAGCAGTTCTTC
CASSWWGNEQFF
>TRBV7-2|.|TRBJ2-2|.
TGTGCCAGCAGCCGTGGACATACGGACACCGGGGAGCTGTTTTTT
CASSRGHTDTGELFF
>TRBV12-2|.|TRBJ2-1|.
TGTGCAAGTCGCTCCGAGGGCCGGCGGAAGTCCTACAATGAGCAGTTCTTC
CASRSEGRRKSYNEQFF
>TRBV16|once|TRBJ1-1|.
TGTGCCAGCAGCCAATCGGGCCAGGGGAGGACTGAAGCTTTCTTT
CASSQSGQGRTEAFF
>TRBV3-1/TRBV3-2|.|TRBJ1-2|.
TGTGCCAGCAGCCAAGATAGGTTGGGTAGGGGCTACACCTTC
CASSQDRLGRGYTF
>TRBV19|once|TRBJ2-1|TRBD1
TGTGCCAGTAGCCCGACAGGGAGCTCCTACAATGAGCAGTTCTTC
CASSPTGSSYNEQFF
>TRBV2|.|TRBJ1-4|.
TGTGCCAGCAGCTGGGGTTACTATGAAAAACTGTTTTTT
CASSWGYYEKLFF
>TRBV6-2/TRBV6-3|few|TRBJ2-7|TRBD1
TGTGCCAGCAGTTACCCAAGCCGGGACAGGGGCTACGAGCAGTACTTC
CASSYPSRDRGYEQYF
>TRBV19|.|TRBJ1-1|TRBD1
TGTGCCAGTAGTACGGGACAGTACCCTGAAGCTTTCTTT
CASSTGQYPEAFF
>TRBV28|.|TRBJ1-4|TRBD1
TGTGCCAGCAGCCTAGACAGGGGGCGGGAAAAACTGTTTTTT
CASSLDRGREKLFF
>TRBV7-3|.|TRBJ2-3|.
TGTGCCAGCAGCTTAACGGGGGAGGCAGATACGCAGTATTTT
CASSLTGEADTQYF
>TRBV29-1|.|TRBJ2-3|.
TGCAGCGTTGAAATCACCGGCACAGATACGCAGTATTTT
CSVEITGTDTQYF
>TRBV27|.|TRBJ2-1|.
TGTGCCAGCAGTTCGCCGACGGCTAGGGTTAACGATGAGCAGTTCTTC
CASSSPTARVNDEQFF
>TRBV5-5|.|TRBJ1-6|TRBD1
TGTGCCAGCAGCTTTGGGACAGGGGGTTCACCCCTCCACTTT
CASSFGTGGSPLHF
>TRBV7-2|once|TRBJ1-1|.
TGTGCCAGCAGCCCACAACCCGTGAACACTGAAGCTTTCTTT
CASSPQPVNTEAFF
>TRBV5-4|.|TRBJ1-3|.
TGTGCCAGCAGCTTTTCCCCGGGGAACACCATATATTTT
CASSFSPGNTIYF
>TRBV4-2|.|TRBJ2-2|.
TGTGCCAGCAGCCACAACACCGGGGAGCTGTTTTTT
CASSHNTGELFF